This T cell receptor (beta chain) stems from a study of cytomegalovirus exposure and HLA in healthy donors. Findings and caveats of the study: The study designated fewer than 200 TCR beta chains cytomegalovirus-associated.

Details on this clone: Its antigen is as yet unknown.

PCR involved 60 Vbeta and 13 Jbeta primers. The table came from immunoSEQ multiplex PCR; TCRdb's copy has only in-frame clones and leaves some out. The repertoire holds about 160,000 clones, with about 75% as singletons. Germline trimming cut 6 bases from V and 4 bases from J; bases unmatched to any gene: 12. This CDR3 contains 15 residues. Germline CDR1 is GTSNPN and CDR2 is SVGIG (reference sequence). This sequence joins TRBV30 and TRBJ1-3, with 7 bases fitting TRBD1. This clonotype originated in a female donor in good health and CMV-seronegative. Material: PBMCs. The CDR3 DNA reads as TGTGCCTGTCCCACCGAGACAGGGATCGGAAACACCATATATTTT. Its protein is CACPTETGIGNTIYF.